The 12 T cell receptor beta chains reported below all come from one sample, sequenced in a study of shared clonotypes between healthy human individuals (dated by TCRdb to the early 2020s). Library preparation used the immunoSEQ multiplex PCR assay. TCRdb provides this immuneACCESS table in a form limited to in-frame rearrangements. Some clones are lacking; in checked studies, under half of them reflect an unresolved V gene, and why the rest are absent is not known. Counted in this sample were 2 million to 2.5 million clones; around 93% of them appeared once. Roughly 0.34% of the sample is taken by the ten largest. What was sequenced was naive CD4+ T cells from PBMCs. The cell subset or site label on this specimen signifies: CD45RA+ positively selected. Source of these receptors: a man younger than 35 in good health. Some clones in this sample may be carry-over from other donors' samples.

The chain uses TRBV18 and TRBJ1-2, with D perhaps TRBD1 (5 bases). CDR1 KGHSH and CDR2 LQKENI come from the germline V gene. V was pared by 3 bases and J by 6 bases, with 26 bases between. CDR3 length: 18 residues. This chain's CDR3 is CASSPRSLGPALEDGYTF. CDR3 sequence (DNA): TGTGCCAGCTCACCCCGTTCGCTGGGACCAGCGCTGGAGGATGGCTACACCTTC.

The chain carries TRBV6-5 and TRBJ2-3; no clear D gene. Germline CDR1 is MNHEY and CDR2 is SVGAGI. The V and J ends lost 4 bases and 5 bases respectively, with 10 bases between them. This CDR3 is built from 13 residues. The CDR3 DNA sequence: TGTGCCAGCAGTTTGACGGTTGGAGATACGCAGTATTTT. As protein: CASSLTVGDTQYF.

As concerns this clone: This specimen includes other DNA sequences encoding the same CDR3. The chain couples TRBV28 to TRBJ2-7, with D perhaps being TRBD1 or TRBD2 (5 bases each). The CDR3 spans 13 residues. V was clipped by 2 bases and J by 2 bases, with 7 bases between them. Germline V gene sequence: CDR1 MDHEN, CDR2 SYDVKM. The CDR3 here is CASSLGTAYEQYF. The CDR3 coding sequence is TGTGCCAGCAGTTTAGGGACGGCCTACGAGCAGTACTTC. Full variable domain (outside the CDR3, taken from reference TRBV28 and TRBJ2-7): DVKVTQSSRYLVKRTGEKVFLECVQDMDHENMFWYRQDPGLGLRLIYFSYDVKMKEKGDIPEGYSVSREKKERFSLILESASTNQTSMYLCASSLGTAYEQYFGPGTRLTVT.

The V and J genes are TRBV5-4 and TRBJ1-2; TRBD1 aligns across 7 bases. CDR3 size: 14 residues. CDR1 is SGHNT and CDR2 is YYREEE in the germline V gene (reference sequence). V trimming: 5 bases; J trimming: 2 bases; junction bases outside the gene matches: 6. The CDR3: CASRGGGLNYGYTF. The CDR3 nucleotides read TGTGCCAGCAGAGGAGGGGGCTTGAACTATGGCTACACCTTC. Filled out from reference TRBV5-4 and TRBJ1-2, the complete variable domain reads ETGVTQSPTHLIKTRGQQVTLRCSSQSGHNTVSWYQQALGQGPQFIFQYYREEENGRGNFPPRFSGLQFPNYSSELNVNALELDDSALYLCASRGGGLNYGYTFGSGTRLTVV.

The rearrangement uses TRBV28 and TRBJ2-4, with no clear D. Per the germline V gene, CDR1 is MDHEN and CDR2 is SYDVKM. The ends were cut back, 5 bases at V and 0 bases at J, with 14 bases in the middle. The CDR3 has 16 residues. The DNA of the CDR3 is TGTGCCAGCAGTGCGTCTACCGTACTAGCCAAAAACATTCAGTACTTC. Translating it yields CASSASTVLAKNIQYF.

The rearrangement uses TRBV6-6 and TRBJ1-1; D is unresolved. Germline assignment: CDR1 MNHNY and CDR2 SVGAGI (reference sequence). Between the trimmed V and J ends, which lost 5 bases and 3 bases, there was a span of 10 bases. The CDR3 has 13 residues. In DNA, the CDR3 is TGTGCCAGCAGTGTCAGACCATACACTGAAGCTTTCTTT. Residues: CASSVRPYTEAFF.

CDR3 sequence (DNA): TGTGCCAGCAGCTTAGGGGCGGGAAGTCTCTCCTACGAGCAGTACTTC. Its protein product is CASSLGAGSLSYEQYF. The chain combines TRBV11-2 with TRBJ2-7, with TRBD2 as a possible D gene (6 bases). Germline V CDR1 and CDR2: SGHAT, FQNNGV. This CDR3 comprises 16 residues. The V and J ends lost 1 base and 0 bases respectively, with 13 bases between them.

There are a few counts of this clone. This sample also contains other DNA sequences that code for the same CDR3. The rearrangement uses TRBV28 and TRBJ2-7; 12 bases fit TRBD2. The germline V gene has CDR1 MDHEN and CDR2 SYDVKM. V shed 5 bases and J 2 bases; nucleotides not matched to a gene: 1. There are 14 residues in the CDR3. In nucleotides, the CDR3 is TGTGCCAGCAGTCGACTAGCGGGAGCCTACGAGCAGTACTTC. This gives the protein CASSRLAGAYEQYF.

This chain joins TRBV30 and TRBJ1-6; D call uncertain. This CDR3 comprises 14 residues. CDR1 and CDR2 (germline): GTSNPN, SVGIG (reference sequence). Trimming left V 5 bases short and J 1 base short, with 9 bases between. CDR3 nucleotides: TGTGCCTGGGACTCAAGGTCCTATAATTCACCCCTCCACTTT. It specifies CAWDSRSYNSPLHF.

The gene calls are TRBV27 and TRBJ2-1, with TRBD2 matching over 12 bases. CDR1 is MNHEY and CDR2 is SMNVEV in the germline V gene (reference sequence). The ends lost 3 bases at V and 6 bases at J; junction bases unmatched: 9. This CDR3 has 17 amino acids. In DNA, the CDR3 is TGTGCCAGCAGTTTGGTATCTAGCGGGAGGGGGGGCAATGAGCAGTTCTTC. Residues: CASSLVSSGRGGNEQFF.

CDR3 in amino acids: CASSQDRPMGQFF. Here the CDR3 DNA reads TGTGCCAGCTCACAGGACAGGCCTATGGGGCAGTTCTTC. The chain employs TRBV18 and TRBJ2-1; 7 bases fit TRBD1. The CDR3 spans 13 residues. J lost 12 bases, V lost 4 bases, and 9 bases had no gene match. Germline lookup yields CDR1 KGHSH and CDR2 LQKENI.

The J gene is TRBJ2-3, the V gene TRBV19, with D unresolved. The CDR3 is 14 amino acids. V shed 7 bases and J shed 0 bases, with 11 bases lying between them. CDR1 and CDR2 (germline): LNHDA, SQIVND (reference sequence). The CDR3 nucleotides read TGTGCCAGTAATAGCCAGGCTAGCACAGATACGCAGTATTTT. Its translation is CASNSQASTDTQYF.